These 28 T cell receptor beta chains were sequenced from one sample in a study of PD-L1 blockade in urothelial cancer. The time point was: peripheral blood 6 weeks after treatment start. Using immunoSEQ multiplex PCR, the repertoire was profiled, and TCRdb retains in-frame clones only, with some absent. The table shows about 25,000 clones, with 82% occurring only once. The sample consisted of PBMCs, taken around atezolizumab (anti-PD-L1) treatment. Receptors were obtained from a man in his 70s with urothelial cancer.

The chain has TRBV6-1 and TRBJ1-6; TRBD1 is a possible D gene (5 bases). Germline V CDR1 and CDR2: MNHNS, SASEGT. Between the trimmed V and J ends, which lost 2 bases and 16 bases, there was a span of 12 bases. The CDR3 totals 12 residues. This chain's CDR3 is CASSESRGGLHF. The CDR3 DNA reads TGTGCCAGCAGTGAAAGCCGCGGGGGGCTCCACTTT.

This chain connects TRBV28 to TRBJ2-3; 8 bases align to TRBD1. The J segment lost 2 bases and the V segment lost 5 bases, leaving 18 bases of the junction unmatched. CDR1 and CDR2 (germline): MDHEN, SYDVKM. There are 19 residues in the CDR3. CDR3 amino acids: CASSTPGTGQAGNTDTQYF. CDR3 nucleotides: TGTGCCAGCAGTACGCCCGGGACAGGACAAGCAGGGAACACAGATACGCAGTATTTT.

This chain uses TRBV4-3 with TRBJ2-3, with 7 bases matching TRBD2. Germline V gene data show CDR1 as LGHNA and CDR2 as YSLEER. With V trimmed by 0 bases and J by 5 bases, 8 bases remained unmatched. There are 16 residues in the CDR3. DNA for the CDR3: TGCGCCAGCAGCCAAGATGAAGGGAGGGCACGAGATACGCAGTATTTT. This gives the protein CASSQDEGRARDTQYF.

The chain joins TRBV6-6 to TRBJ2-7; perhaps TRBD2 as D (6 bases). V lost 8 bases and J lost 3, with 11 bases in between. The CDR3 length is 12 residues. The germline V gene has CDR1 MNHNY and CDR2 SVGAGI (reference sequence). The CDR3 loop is CASRGNLYEQYF. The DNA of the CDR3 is TGTGCCAGCCGGGGGAACCTCTACGAGCAGTACTTC.

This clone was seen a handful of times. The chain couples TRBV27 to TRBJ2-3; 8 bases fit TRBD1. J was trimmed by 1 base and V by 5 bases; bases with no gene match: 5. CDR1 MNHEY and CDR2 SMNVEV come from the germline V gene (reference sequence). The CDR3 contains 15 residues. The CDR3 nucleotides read TGTGCCAGCAGTAACAGGGGGTCCCGCACAGATACGCAGTATTTT. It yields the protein CASSNRGSRTDTQYF.

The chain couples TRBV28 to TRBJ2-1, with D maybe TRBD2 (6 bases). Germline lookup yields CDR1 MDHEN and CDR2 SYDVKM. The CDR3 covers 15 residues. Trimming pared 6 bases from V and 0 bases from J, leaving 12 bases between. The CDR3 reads CASRRLVNSYNEQFF. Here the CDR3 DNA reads TGTGCCAGCAGAAGACTAGTAAACTCCTACAATGAGCAGTTCTTC.

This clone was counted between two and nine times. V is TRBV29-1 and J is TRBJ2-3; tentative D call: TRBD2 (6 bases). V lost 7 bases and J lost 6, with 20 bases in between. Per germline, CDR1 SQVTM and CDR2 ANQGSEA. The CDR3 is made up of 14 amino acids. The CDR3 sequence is CSAPGLTKWDTQYF. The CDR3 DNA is TGCAGCGCCCCGGGACTCACTAAATGGGATACGCAGTATTTT.

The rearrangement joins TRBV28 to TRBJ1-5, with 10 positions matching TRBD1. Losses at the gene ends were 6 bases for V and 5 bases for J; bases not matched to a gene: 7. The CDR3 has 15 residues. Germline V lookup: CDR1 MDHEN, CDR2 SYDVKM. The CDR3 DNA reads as TGTGCCAGCAGCCGAACTGGGACAGGGGATCAGCCCCAGCATTTT. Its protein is CASSRTGTGDQPQHF.

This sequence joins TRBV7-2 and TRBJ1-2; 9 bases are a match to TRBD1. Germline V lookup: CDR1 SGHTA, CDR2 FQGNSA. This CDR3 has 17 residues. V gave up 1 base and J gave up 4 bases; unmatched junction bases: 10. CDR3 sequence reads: CASSLDRGLITSYGYTF. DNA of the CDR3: TGTGCCAGCAGCTTAGACAGGGGGCTCATCACGAGCTATGGCTACACCTTC.

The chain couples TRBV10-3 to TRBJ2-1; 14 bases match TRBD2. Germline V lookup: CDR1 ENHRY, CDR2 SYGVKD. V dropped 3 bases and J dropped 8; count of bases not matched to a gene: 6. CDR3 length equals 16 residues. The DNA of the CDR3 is TGTGCCATCAGTGATGACGGACTAGCGGGAGGAGATGAGCAGTTCTTC. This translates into CAISDDGLAGGDEQFF.

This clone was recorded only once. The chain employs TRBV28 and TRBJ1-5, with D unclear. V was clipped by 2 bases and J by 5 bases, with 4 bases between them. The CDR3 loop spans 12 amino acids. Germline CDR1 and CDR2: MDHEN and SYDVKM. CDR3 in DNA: TGTGCCAGCAGTTTACAGGATCAGCCCCAGCATTTT. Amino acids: CASSLQDQPQHF.

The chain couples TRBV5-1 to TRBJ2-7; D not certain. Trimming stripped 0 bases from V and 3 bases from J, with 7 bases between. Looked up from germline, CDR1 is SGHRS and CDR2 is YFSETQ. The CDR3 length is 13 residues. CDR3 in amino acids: CASSLAPIYEQYF. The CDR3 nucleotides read TGCGCCAGCAGCTTGGCCCCAATCTACGAGCAGTACTTC.

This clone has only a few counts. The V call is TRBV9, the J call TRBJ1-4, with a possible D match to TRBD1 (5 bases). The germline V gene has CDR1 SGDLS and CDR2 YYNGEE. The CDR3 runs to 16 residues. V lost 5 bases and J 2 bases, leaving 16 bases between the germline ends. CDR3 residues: CASSRQPRQTNEKLFF. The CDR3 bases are TGTGCCAGCAGTAGACAGCCCCGACAGACTAATGAAAAACTGTTTTTT.

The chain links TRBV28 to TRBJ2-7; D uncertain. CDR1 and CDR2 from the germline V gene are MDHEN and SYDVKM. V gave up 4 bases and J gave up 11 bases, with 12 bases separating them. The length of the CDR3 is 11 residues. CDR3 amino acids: CASSSRHLEYF. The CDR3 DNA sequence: TGTGCCAGCAGTTCCCGACATCTCGAGTACTTC.

The CDR3 bases are TGTGCCAGCAGTCCTGACACGGATAGCAATCAGCCCCAGCATTTT. Translating it yields CASSPDTDSNQPQHF. The chain couples TRBV28 to TRBJ1-5; D unclear. The CDR3 runs 15 residues. V was trimmed by 5 bases and J by 0 bases, leaving 11 bases between them. Germline-derived CDR1 and CDR2 are MDHEN and SYDVKM.

CDR3 sequence: CSVGRTGVGNEQFF. CDR3 sequence (DNA): TGCAGCGTTGGGAGGACAGGAGTGGGTAATGAGCAGTTCTTC. This chain links TRBV29-1 with TRBJ2-1; TRBD1 aligns across 7 bases. Germline V CDR1 and CDR2: SQVTM, ANQGSEA. The J segment lost 7 bases and the V segment lost 4 bases, leaving 10 bases of the junction unmatched. The CDR3 is made up of 14 amino acids.

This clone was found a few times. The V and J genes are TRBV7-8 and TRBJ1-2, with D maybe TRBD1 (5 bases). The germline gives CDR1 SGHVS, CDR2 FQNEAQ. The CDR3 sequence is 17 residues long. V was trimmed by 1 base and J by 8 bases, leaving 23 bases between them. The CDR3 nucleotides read TGTGCCAGCAGCTTAGTAGCTGGGGGTGGGGGGGTGAGAGGCTACACCTTC. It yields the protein CASSLVAGGGGVRGYTF.

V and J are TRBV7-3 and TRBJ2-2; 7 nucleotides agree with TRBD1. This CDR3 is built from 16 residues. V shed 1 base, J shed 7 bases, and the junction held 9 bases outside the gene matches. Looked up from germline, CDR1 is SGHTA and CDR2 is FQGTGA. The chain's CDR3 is CASSLNRGHPGGELFF. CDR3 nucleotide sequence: TGTGCCAGCAGCTTAAACAGGGGCCACCCGGGCGGGGAGCTGTTTTTT.

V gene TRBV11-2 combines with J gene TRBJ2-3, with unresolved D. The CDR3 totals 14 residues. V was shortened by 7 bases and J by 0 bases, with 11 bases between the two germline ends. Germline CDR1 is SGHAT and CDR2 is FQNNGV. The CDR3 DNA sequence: TGTGCCAGCACCCCTAAACGAAGCACAGATACGCAGTATTTT. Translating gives CASTPKRSTDTQYF.

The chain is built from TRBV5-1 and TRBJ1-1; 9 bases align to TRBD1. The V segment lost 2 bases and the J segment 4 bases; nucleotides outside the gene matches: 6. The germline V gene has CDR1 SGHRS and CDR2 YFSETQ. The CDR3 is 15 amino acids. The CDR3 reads CASSLSGQGSTEAFF. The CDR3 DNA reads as TGCGCCAGCAGCTTAAGCGGACAGGGGAGCACTGAAGCTTTCTTT. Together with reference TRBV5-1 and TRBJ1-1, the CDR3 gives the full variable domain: KAGVTQTPRYLIKTRGQQVTLSCSPISGHRSVSWYQQTPGQGLQFLFEYFSETQRNKGNFPGRFSGRQFSNSRSEMNVSTLELGDSALYLCASSLSGQGSTEAFFGQGTRLTVV.

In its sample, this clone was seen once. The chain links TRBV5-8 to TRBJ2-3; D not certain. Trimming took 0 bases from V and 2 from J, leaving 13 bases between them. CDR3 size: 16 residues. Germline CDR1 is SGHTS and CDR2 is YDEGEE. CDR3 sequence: CASSLGAPLDTDTQYF. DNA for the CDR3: TGTGCCAGCAGCTTGGGGGCCCCGTTAGACACAGATACGCAGTATTTT.

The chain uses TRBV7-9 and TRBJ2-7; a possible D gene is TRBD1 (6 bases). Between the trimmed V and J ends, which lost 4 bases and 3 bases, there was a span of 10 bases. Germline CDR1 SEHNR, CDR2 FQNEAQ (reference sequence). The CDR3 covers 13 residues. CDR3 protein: CASSSLDSYEQYF. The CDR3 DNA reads TGTGCCAGCAGCTCCCTGGACAGCTACGAGCAGTACTTC.

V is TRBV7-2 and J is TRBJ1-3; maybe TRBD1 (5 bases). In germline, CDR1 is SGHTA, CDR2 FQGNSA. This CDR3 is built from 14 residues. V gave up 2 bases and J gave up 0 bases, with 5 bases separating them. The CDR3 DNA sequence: TGTGCCAGCAGCTTACAGGGCTCTGGAAACACCATATATTTT. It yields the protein CASSLQGSGNTIYF.

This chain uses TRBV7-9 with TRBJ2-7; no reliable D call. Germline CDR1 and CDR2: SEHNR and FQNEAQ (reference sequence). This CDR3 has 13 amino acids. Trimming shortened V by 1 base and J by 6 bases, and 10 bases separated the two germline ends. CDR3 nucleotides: TGTGCCAGCAGCTTAGGGTCCCACGGCGAGCAGTACTTC. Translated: CASSLGSHGEQYF.

Here the CDR3 DNA reads TGTGCCAGCAGTGCCTCCGGGACAGGGGCAGGGGAAAACATTCAGTACTTC. Its translation is CASSASGTGAGENIQYF. This chain links TRBV27 with TRBJ2-4; 10 bases fit TRBD1. V was clipped by 5 bases and J by 5 bases; unmatched bases: 12. The CDR3 runs to 17 residues. The V gene's germline CDR1 is MNHEY and CDR2 SMNVEV (reference sequence).

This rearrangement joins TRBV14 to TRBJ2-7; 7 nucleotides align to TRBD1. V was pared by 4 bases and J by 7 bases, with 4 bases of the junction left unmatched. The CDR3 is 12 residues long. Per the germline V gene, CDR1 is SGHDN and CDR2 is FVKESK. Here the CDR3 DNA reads TGTGCCAGCAGCCTGGGGACAGTTGAGCAGTACTTC. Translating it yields CASSLGTVEQYF.

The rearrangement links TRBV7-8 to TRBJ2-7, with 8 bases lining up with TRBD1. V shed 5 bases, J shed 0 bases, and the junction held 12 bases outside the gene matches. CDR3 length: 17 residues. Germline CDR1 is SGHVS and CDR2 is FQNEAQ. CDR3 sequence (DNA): TGTGCCAGCAGCCCCCCCCTTCGACAGGGGCGCTCCTACGAGCAGTACTTC. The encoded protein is CASSPPLRQGRSYEQYF.

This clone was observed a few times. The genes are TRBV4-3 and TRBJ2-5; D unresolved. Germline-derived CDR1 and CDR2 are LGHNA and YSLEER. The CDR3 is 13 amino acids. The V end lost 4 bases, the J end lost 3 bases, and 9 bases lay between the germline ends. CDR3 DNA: TGCGCCAGCAGCCTCACTCGGGAAGAGACCCAGTACTTC. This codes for CASSLTREETQYF.